The clone carrying this T cell receptor beta chain was recorded only once. Antigen: not known. This entry comes from a study of T cell responses to AZD1222 COVID-19 vaccine. Only in-frame clones appear in the TCRdb table, and some are missing; sequencing was by immunoSEQ multiplex PCR. The table shows approximately 110,000 clones, with about 87% occurring only once. The CDR3 has 16 residues. CDR1 is SNHLY, CDR2 FYNNEI, per germline. The ends lost 8 bases at V and 0 bases at J; junction bases unmatched: 11. Study-level results: Compared with day 0, the breadth and depth of the Spike-specific TCR repertoire rose significantly after two doses of AZD1222.

This sequence was found in an adult in good health. This sequence joins TRBV2 and TRBJ1-1; 8 bases fit TRBD1. The sequenced sample was peripheral blood, obtained on day 0 of AZD1222 vaccination. The CDR3 region is CASGAGGWDMNTEAFF. CDR3 DNA: TGTGCCAGCGGGGCAGGGGGCTGGGACATGAACACTGAAGCTTTCTTT.